This T cell receptor (beta chain) was sequenced for a study of shared clonotypes between healthy human individuals. Study-level background: The study used three CD4 naive, three CD4 memory, two CD8 naive and one CD8 memory plate per donor.

Cells designated naive CD8 were CD45RO-negative and were positively selected for CCR7, with terminally differentiated effector memory CD45RA+ cells excluded. CDR3 length: 16 amino acids. Per the germline V gene, CDR1 is SEHNR and CDR2 is FQNEAQ (reference sequence). With 1 base removed from V and 1 base from J, the gap between germline ends came to 12 bases. Remarks on this clone: The antigen is undetermined.

The data were produced by immunoSEQ multiplex PCR, yet TCRdb's version contains in-frame clones alone and is incomplete. The sample shows over 750,000 clones, 96% of them seen only once. Notes on the study in general: The generation probabilities recorded for non-shared clonotypes fell below those of clonotypes shared by all four donors. Naive CD4 clonotypes were shared across a handful of donors at 4.5% to 6%.

This TCR was recovered from a man aged 25-40 years in good health. Material: naive CD8+ T cells sorted from blood. The chain couples TRBV7-9 to TRBJ2-3; possible D gene TRBD1, 5 bases. The CDR3 protein is CASSLGGVGGTDTQYF. CDR3 nucleotides: TGTGCCAGCAGCTTAGGAGGCGTAGGGGGCACAGATACGCAGTATTTT.